This T cell receptor (beta chain) was identified in a study of shared clonotypes between healthy human individuals. Study details: CD4 naive and memory got three plates each, CD8 naive two, CD8 memory one.

The table came from immunoSEQ multiplex PCR; TCRdb's copy has only in-frame clones and leaves some out. The table lists 2 million to 2.5 million clones, around 96% of them singletons, with 0.85% to 1.3% in the top ten. Only CD45RO-negative cells positively selected for CCR7 counted as naive CD8 cells, so terminally differentiated effector memory CD45RA+ cells were excluded. The receptor comes from a man aged 18 to 35 in good health. Input material: naive CD8+ T cells sorted from blood.

CDR3 in amino acids: CASSLTERHEQYF. CDR3 nucleotide sequence: TGTGCCAGCAGTTTGACAGAGCGGCACGAGCAGTACTTC. V usage is TRBV28 and J usage is TRBJ2-7; either TRBD1 or TRBD2 may supply D (5 bases each). The CDR3 has 13 amino acids. Germline CDR1 reads MDHEN; CDR2 reads SYDVKM. The ends were cut back, 3 bases at V and 5 bases at J, with 11 bases in the middle.